What follows are 12 T cell receptor beta chains derived from one specimen sequenced in a study of blood T cells in healthy people across ages. Next came a second PCR, run for about 6 to 12 cycles, which used a sample-barcoded 5' primer along with a J-beta primer mix. Via MiXCR, TCRdb re-called the 5' RACE reads, giving one row per CDR3 protein. The sample carries 600,000 or so distinct CDR3 sequences, about 28% recorded once. Sequences were obtained from blood. Receptors were obtained from a woman older than 75 in good health.

J is TRBJ1-1 and V is TRBV2; TRBD1 matches 8 bases. Germline trimming cut 4 bases from V and 5 bases from J; bases unmatched to any gene: 6. The CDR3 spans 14 residues. CDR1 and CDR2 from the germline V gene are SNHLY and FYNNEI. CDR3 loop: CASSAGGGWTEAFF. The CDR3 bases are TGTGCCAGCAGTGCAGGGGGCGGGTGGACTGAAGCTTTCTTT.

As regards this clonotype: This could be a read error, since a much larger clone is one nucleotide away. DNA of the CDR3: TGTGCCAGCAGCCAGAGAGGTGGACAGGGATCAGAGACCCAGTACTTC. It is translated as CASSQRGGQGSETQYF. J is TRBJ2-5 and V is TRBV3-1; the match to TRBD1 covers 8 bases. The germline gives CDR1 LGHDT, CDR2 YNNKEL (reference sequence). CDR3 length: 16 residues. V shed 3 bases and J 4 bases; nucleotides not matched to a gene: 10.

This chain joins TRBV27 and TRBJ1-4; a weak D match, TRBD1 (5 bases). V lost 4 bases, J lost 5 bases, and 11 bases lay in between. The germline V gene encodes CDR1 MNHEY and CDR2 SMNVEV (reference sequence). The CDR3 sequence is 14 residues long. The CDR3 DNA sequence: TGTGCCAGCAGTTCCCCGGGACCCAATGAAAAACTGTTTTTT. Translating it yields CASSSPGPNEKLFF.

This clonotype occurred many times. The chain uses TRBV20-1 and TRBJ2-5, with D perhaps being TRBD1 or TRBD2 (5 bases each). CDR1 and CDR2 from the germline V gene are DFQATT and SNEGSKA (reference sequence). The CDR3 contains 14 residues. The ends were cut back, 0 bases at V and 5 bases at J, with 13 bases in the middle. The CDR3 loop reads CSARDPAGSETQYF. CDR3 DNA: TGCAGTGCTAGAGATCCGGCAGGGAGCGAGACCCAGTACTTC.

This clonotype was recorded many times. The chain couples TRBV4-2 to TRBJ2-4; either TRBD1 or TRBD2 may supply D (5 bases each). The germline V and J ends were trimmed by 3 bases and 0 bases, with 12 bases remaining between them. Looked up from germline, CDR1 is LGHNA and CDR2 is YNFKEQ. The CDR3 has 16 residues. In DNA, the CDR3 is TGTGCCAGCAGCCAGGGGGTCCTCCTAGCCAAAAACATTCAGTACTTC. It yields the protein CASSQGVLLAKNIQYF.

CDR3 region: CASSMDAFSYEQYF. In DNA, the CDR3 is TGTGCCAGCAGCATGGACGCCTTCTCCTACGAGCAGTACTTC. This chain connects TRBV7-8 to TRBJ2-7; D gene ambiguous. The CDR3 has 14 amino acids. Trimming pared 5 bases from V and 0 bases from J, leaving 11 bases between. Germline assignment: CDR1 SGHVS and CDR2 FQNEAQ.

In its sample, this clonotype was seen many times. V and J are TRBV11-2 and TRBJ2-3; no clear D. The CDR3 has 11 amino acids. The V gene lost 2 bases and the J gene lost 7 bases, with 4 bases spanning the gap. Germline-derived CDR1 and CDR2 are SGHAT and FQNNGV. In DNA, the CDR3 is TGTGCCAGCAGCTTACCTAATACGCAGTATTTT. Its translation is CASSLPNTQYF.

This clonotype turned up a few times. This may stem from a read error, because a much larger clone lies one nucleotide away. The chain carries TRBV11-2 and TRBJ2-5, with D tentatively TRBD1 (6 bases). Trimming stripped 5 bases from V and 11 bases from J, with 21 bases between. The length of the CDR3 is 14 residues. CDR1 is SGHAT, CDR2 FQNNGV, per germline. The CDR3: CASSPPSGTSAQYF. CDR3 DNA sequence: TGTGCCAGCAGCCCCCCTTCGGGGACAAGTGCGCAGTACTTC.

The V call is TRBV28, the J call TRBJ1-5; D remains unclear. The CDR3 is 14 amino acids. Germline V gives CDR1 MDHEN, CDR2 SYDVKM. Trimming pared 2 bases from V and 5 bases from J, leaving 10 bases between. Here the CDR3 DNA reads TGTGCCAGCAGTTTAGGGCAGTATCATCAGCCCCAGCATTTT. Its translation: CASSLGQYHQPQHF. The full variable domain, its missing parts supplied by reference TRBV28 and TRBJ1-5, is DVKVTQSSRYLVKRTGEKVFLECVQDMDHENMFWYRQDPGLGLRLIYFSYDVKMKEKGDIPEGYSVSREKKERFSLILESASTNQTSMYLCASSLGQYHQPQHFGDGTRLSIL.

The V call is TRBV19, the J call TRBJ2-7; TRBD2 matches at 9 bases. Germline V gene lookup returns CDR1 LNHDA and CDR2 SQIVND (reference sequence). This CDR3 comprises 16 residues. Trimming removed 4 bases from V and 7 bases from J; junction bases left unmatched: 14. CDR3 in DNA: TGTGCCAGTAGTACCCAACCCCTAGCGGGGCGGGATGAGCAGTACTTC. This gives the protein CASSTQPLAGRDEQYF. The full variable domain, its missing parts supplied by reference TRBV19 and TRBJ2-7, is DGGITQSPKYLFRKEGQNVTLSCEQNLNHDAMYWYRQDPGQGLRLIYYSQIVNDFQKGDIAEGYSVSREKKESFPLTVTSAQKNPTAFYLCASSTQPLAGRDEQYFGPGTRLTVT.

This rearrangement joins TRBV28 to TRBJ1-5; TRBD1 agrees at 8 bases. The CDR3 has 15 residues. Germline assignment: CDR1 MDHEN and CDR2 SYDVKM. The ends lost 5 bases at V and 3 bases at J; junction bases unmatched: 6. CDR3 bases: TGTGCCAGCAGTCCCGACAGGGGTAACAATCAGCCCCAGCATTTT. This encodes CASSPDRGNNQPQHF. The variable domain in full, completed from reference TRBV28 and TRBJ1-5, reads DVKVTQSSRYLVKRTGEKVFLECVQDMDHENMFWYRQDPGLGLRLIYFSYDVKMKEKGDIPEGYSVSREKKERFSLILESASTNQTSMYLCASSPDRGNNQPQHFGDGTRLSIL.

V and J are TRBV5-5 and TRBJ1-4; D possibly corresponds to TRBD1 (5 bases). CDR3 length: 18 amino acids. Germline CDR1 SGHKS, CDR2 YYEKEE (reference sequence). V was trimmed by 4 bases and J by 0 bases, leaving 19 bases between them. The CDR3 loop reads CASSTEGIVLATNEKLFF. For the CDR3, the DNA is TGTGCCAGCAGCACGGAGGGGATAGTCCTCGCAACTAATGAAAAACTGTTTTTT.